Following are 19 T cell receptor beta chains from one sample sequenced in a study of human CD4 T cells and Enterobacteriaceae (dated by TCRdb to 2019 to 2021). The method behind the library was the immunoSEQ multiplex PCR assay. TCRdb re-hosts the immuneACCESS table, in-frame sequences only. Its copies lack some clones; in the studies checked, an unresolved V gene accounts for under half of them, and the cause for the rest is not known. This sample gives fewer than 35,000 clones in total; 65% to 85% of them show up just once. Of the sample, roughly 0.88% is held by the ten largest clones. Memory CD4+ T cells, defined as all CD4+ cells except CD45RA+CCR7+CD95- naive cells, were FACS-sorted on a FACSAria III to over 95% purity. Sequencing was carried out using memory CD4+ T cells from blood. The label giving this sample's cell subset or site can be read as: total memory CD4 T cells sorted directly ex vivo, unstimulated. These receptors were collected from a human donor in good health.

This clone showed up just once. The chain carries TRBV5-1 and TRBJ1-1; possible D gene TRBD1, 5 bases. V lost 4 bases, J lost 0 bases, and 7 bases lay in between. Per germline, CDR1 SGHRS and CDR2 YFSETQ. The CDR3 consists of 13 residues. CDR3 bases: TGCGCCAGCAGCGGGGACCTGAACACTGAAGCTTTCTTT. Translation gives CASSGDLNTEAFF.

The V gene is TRBV6-6, the J gene TRBJ2-3; D possibly corresponds to TRBD1 (8 bases). The V gene's germline CDR1 is MNHNY and CDR2 SVGAGI (reference sequence). V was pared by 6 bases and J by 3 bases, with 13 bases between. CDR3 length equals 14 residues. DNA of the CDR3: TGTGCCAGCAGAACAGGGGGGGGAACAGATACGCAGTATTTT. It encodes CASRTGGGTDTQYF.

This chain uses TRBV7-7 with TRBJ2-1, with 12 bases that match TRBD1. Germline V gene sequence: CDR1 SSHAT, CDR2 FNYEAQ (reference sequence). V lost 4 bases, J lost 9 bases, and 7 bases stayed unmatched. The CDR3 length is 15 residues. In nucleotides, the CDR3 is TGTGCCAGCAGCTCAACCGGGACAGGGGGCACTGAGCAGTTCTTC. Amino acids: CASSSTGTGGTEQFF.

This clone was recorded once. The V and J genes are TRBV2 and TRBJ2-3; TRBD2 aligns across 8 bases. Germline V gene lookup returns CDR1 SNHLY and CDR2 FYNNEI. Trimming cost V 1 base and J 4 bases; bases outside gene matches: 7. CDR3 size: 16 residues. The CDR3 DNA follows: TGTGCCAGCAGTGAAGTTGGGGCGGGACTAGCAGATACGCAGTATTTT. This encodes CASSEVGAGLADTQYF.

The J gene is TRBJ2-1, the V gene TRBV2, with 12 nucleotides matching TRBD2. CDR3 length: 16 amino acids. From germline, CDR1 is SNHLY and CDR2 FYNNEI. V lost 3 bases, J lost 4 bases, and 4 bases stayed unmatched. CDR3 in amino acids: CASSDLAGGRYNEQFF. In nucleotides, the CDR3 is TGTGCCAGCAGTGATCTAGCGGGGGGGCGGTACAATGAGCAGTTCTTC.

The chain joins TRBV7-2 to TRBJ1-1; perhaps TRBD1 as D (5 bases). V shed 1 base and J shed 1 base, with 10 bases lying between them. This CDR3 contains 15 residues. CDR1 and CDR2 (germline): SGHTA, FQGNSA. The CDR3 protein is CASSLDAGPNTEAFF. CDR3 nucleotide sequence: TGTGCCAGCAGCTTAGACGCAGGGCCGAACACTGAAGCTTTCTTT.

This sequence joins TRBV7-3 and TRBJ2-1; 12 bases are shared with TRBD2. The CDR3 contains 14 residues. CDR1 SGHTA and CDR2 FQGTGA come from the germline V gene. V lost 5 bases and J lost 7; bases outside the gene matches: 3. CDR3 region: CASSLAGGGNEQFF. The CDR3 DNA follows: TGTGCCAGCAGCCTAGCGGGAGGGGGTAATGAGCAGTTCTTC.

Here the CDR3 reads CASRSQGSNYGYTF. Written as DNA, the CDR3 is TGTGCCAGCCGTTCTCAGGGGTCTAACTATGGCTACACCTTC. The genes are TRBV27 and TRBJ1-2; tentative D call: TRBD1 (6 bases). The CDR3 spans 14 residues. CDR1 is MNHEY and CDR2 is SMNVEV in the germline V gene (reference sequence). V dropped 8 bases and J dropped 0 bases, with 13 bases sitting between them.

The rearrangement uses TRBV9 and TRBJ2-1; D remains ambiguous. Germline CDR1 SGDLS, CDR2 YYNGEE. CDR3 length equals 15 residues. The V end was cut by 6 bases, the J end by 4 bases, with 17 bases between. Here the CDR3 reads CASTVGPGGYNEQFF. CDR3 nucleotides: TGTGCCAGCACCGTCGGGCCCGGCGGTTACAATGAGCAGTTCTTC.

The chain couples TRBV19 to TRBJ2-7, with 9 positions matching TRBD2. Germline V gene data show CDR1 as LNHDA and CDR2 as SQIVND (reference sequence). This CDR3 contains 16 residues. The V and J ends lost 6 bases and 5 bases, in that order; junction bases with no gene match: 14. The CDR3 sequence is CASSLRTLAGEHEQYF. CDR3 in DNA: TGTGCCAGTAGCCTCCGGACTTTAGCGGGAGAACACGAGCAGTACTTC.

V is TRBV5-8 and J is TRBJ1-2; possible D gene TRBD1, 5 bases. The V end was cut by 1 base, the J end by 2 bases, with 12 bases between. The germline V gene encodes CDR1 SGHTS and CDR2 YDEGEE. CDR3 length equals 15 residues. CDR3 loop: CASSLNQRTNYGYTF. CDR3 DNA sequence: TGTGCCAGCAGCTTGAATCAGCGGACAAACTATGGCTACACCTTC.

This clone appeared a few times. This chain connects TRBV9 to TRBJ1-2; 7 bases are shared with TRBD1. Per the germline V gene, CDR1 is SGDLS and CDR2 is YYNGEE. This CDR3 has 16 residues. After removal of 3 bases from V and 5 bases from J, the junction contained 13 bases not matched to a gene. This CDR3 reads CASSASTGRIGYGYTF. DNA for the CDR3: TGTGCCAGCAGCGCGTCGACAGGGCGTATCGGGTATGGCTACACCTTC.

The V call is TRBV12-5, the J call TRBJ2-2, with 7 bases matching TRBD2. CDR1 LGHNT and CDR2 FRNRAP come from the germline V gene. The junction had 5 bases not matched to a gene; V was cut back by 11 bases and J by 2 bases. There are 13 residues in the CDR3. CDR3 sequence: CAVGRDNTGELFF. The CDR3 DNA sequence: TGTGCTGTGGGGAGGGACAACACCGGGGAGCTGTTTTTT.

The V and J genes are TRBV11-3 and TRBJ2-1; D unresolved. V dropped 3 bases and J dropped 10 bases, with 10 bases sitting between them. This CDR3 comprises 12 residues. Germline CDR1 is SGHNT and CDR2 is YENEEA. The CDR3 nucleotides read TGTGCCAGCAGCTTCGAGGTCGGGGAGCAGTTCTTC. It translates to CASSFEVGEQFF.

The genes are TRBV19 and TRBJ1-4, with TRBD1 as a possible D gene (5 bases). Germline CDR1 LNHDA, CDR2 SQIVND (reference sequence). The CDR3 runs to 13 residues. V was cut by 7 bases and J by 7 bases, with 13 bases left in between. This CDR3 reads CASKQGGGEKLFF. DNA of the CDR3: TGTGCCAGTAAGCAGGGCGGGGGTGAAAAACTGTTTTTT.

The chain recombines TRBV6-1 with TRBJ2-5, with TRBD2 matching 10 bases. The CDR3 runs 16 residues. Germline V CDR1 and CDR2: MNHNS, SASEGT. V was clipped by 2 bases and J by 4 bases; unmatched bases: 7. This chain's CDR3 is CASSEQAGGQRETQYF. The DNA of the CDR3 is TGTGCCAGCAGTGAACAAGCGGGGGGGCAAAGAGAGACCCAGTACTTC.

V usage is TRBV29-1 and J usage is TRBJ2-5; maybe TRBD2 (5 bases). Germline values: CDR1 SQVTM, CDR2 ANQGSEA. The CDR3 has 12 residues. V shed 7 bases and J shed 6 bases, with 15 bases lying between them. The CDR3 loop reads CSGETELQTQYF. The CDR3, as DNA: TGCAGCGGGGAGACCGAACTTCAGACCCAGTACTTC.

CDR3 in amino acids: CASIRDRVAFF. CDR3 sequence (DNA): TGCGCCAGCATTCGGGACAGGGTGGCTTTCTTT. The rearrangement links TRBV10-2 to TRBJ1-1, with TRBD1 matching over 9 bases. The V gene end was trimmed by 7 bases and the J gene end by 11 bases; junction bases not matched to a gene: 5. This CDR3 spans 11 amino acids. Germline CDR1 WSHSY, CDR2 SAAADI.

The V call is TRBV30, the J call TRBJ2-7, with D possibly being TRBD2 (6 bases). Looked up from germline, CDR1 is GTSNPN and CDR2 is SVGIG (reference sequence). The CDR3 length is 14 residues. Trimming took 2 bases from V and 2 from J, leaving 13 bases between them. The CDR3 DNA reads as TGTGCCTGGAGTTATAAGCGGGTACCCTACGAGCAGTACTTC. Translated: CAWSYKRVPYEQYF.